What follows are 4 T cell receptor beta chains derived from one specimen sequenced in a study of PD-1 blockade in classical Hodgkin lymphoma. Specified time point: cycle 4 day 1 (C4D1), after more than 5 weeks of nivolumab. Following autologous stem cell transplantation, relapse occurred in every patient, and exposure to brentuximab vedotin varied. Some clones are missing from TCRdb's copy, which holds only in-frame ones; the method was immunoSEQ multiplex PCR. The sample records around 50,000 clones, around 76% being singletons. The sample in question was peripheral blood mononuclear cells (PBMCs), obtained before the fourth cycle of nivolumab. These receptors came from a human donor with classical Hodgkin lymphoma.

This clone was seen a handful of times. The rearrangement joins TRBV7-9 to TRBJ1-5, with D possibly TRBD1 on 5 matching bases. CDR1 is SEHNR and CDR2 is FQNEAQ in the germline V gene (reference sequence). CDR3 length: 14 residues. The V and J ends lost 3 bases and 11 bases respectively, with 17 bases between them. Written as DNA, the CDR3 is TGTGCCAGCAGCTTTGGGGGAGGGGATGAAGCCCAGCATTTT. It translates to CASSFGGGDEAQHF.

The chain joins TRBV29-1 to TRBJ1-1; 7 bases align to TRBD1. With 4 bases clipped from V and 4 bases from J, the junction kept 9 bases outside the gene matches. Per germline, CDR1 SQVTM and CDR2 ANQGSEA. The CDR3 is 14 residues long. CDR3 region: CSVGETGPGTEAFF. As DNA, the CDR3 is TGCAGCGTTGGAGAGACAGGGCCCGGCACTGAAGCTTTCTTT.

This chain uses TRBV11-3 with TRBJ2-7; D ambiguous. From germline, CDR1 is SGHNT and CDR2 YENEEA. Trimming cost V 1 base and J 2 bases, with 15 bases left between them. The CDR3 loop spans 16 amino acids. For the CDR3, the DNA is TGTGCCAGCAGCTTAGGAGGCTTAGGCAGTACCTACGAGCAGTACTTC. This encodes CASSLGGLGSTYEQYF.

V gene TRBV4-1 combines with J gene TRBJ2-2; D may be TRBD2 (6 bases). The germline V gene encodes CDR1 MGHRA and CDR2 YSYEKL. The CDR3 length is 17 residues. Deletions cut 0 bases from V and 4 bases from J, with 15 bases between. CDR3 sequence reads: CASSQDGGGWGTGELFF. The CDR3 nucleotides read TGCGCCAGCAGCCAAGATGGAGGAGGGTGGGGCACCGGGGAGCTGTTTTTT.